These T cell receptor beta chains were read from a single sample in a study of vaccination and CD4 T cells after COVID-19. TCRdb re-derived calls from the PCR reads in MiXCR, one entry per CDR3 protein. The sample lists over 10,000 distinct CDR3 sequences, roughly 61% occurring once. Their antigens remain unidentified. The sequenced sample consisted of CD4+ T cells from blood, cultured in vitro. The source is a human donor who had recovered from COVID-19. Each CDR3 is given with its conserved first and last residue. Fields, in order: D gene, clone size, V gene, CDR3 length, J gene, CDR3 protein, CDR3 DNA. A D gene is named only where the DNA matches it firmly. Size tells how often a clone was seen (once, few, many) or the class of an expanded clone, and some rows leave it out.

>TRBD1|NA|TRBV20-1|16|TRBJ2-6
CSARGQGVTGANVLTF
TGCAGTGCTAGAGGACAGGGTGTTACCGGGGCCAACGTCCTGACTTTC
>TRBD1|NA|TRBV4-1|14|TRBJ1-2
CASSQTTGNNGYTF
TGCGCCAGCAGCCAGACGACAGGGAATAATGGCTACACCTTC
>TRBD2|NA|TRBV6-2/TRBV6-3|15|TRBJ2-3
CASSYVAGGPDTQYF
TGTGCCAGCAGTTACGTAGCGGGAGGTCCAGATACGCAGTATTTT
>NA|NA|TRBV7-9|16|TRBJ2-3
CASRTGQGERTDTQYF
TGTGCCAGCAGAACGGGTCAGGGCGAGCGGACAGATACGCAGTATTTT
>NA|few|TRBV6-1|16|TRBJ2-5
CASSELFSTGLGTQYF
TGTGCCAGCAGTGAATTGTTCTCTACCGGGCTGGGGACCCAGTACTTC
>TRBD2|NA|TRBV2|16|TRBJ2-5
CASSKTSGTVQETQYF
TGTGCCAGCAGTAAAACTAGCGGGACAGTCCAAGAGACCCAGTACTTC
>TRBD1|few|TRBV2|13|TRBJ1-1
CASRTGVGPGAFF
TGTGCCAGCAGGACAGGGGTAGGACCTGGAGCTTTCTTT
>TRBD2|NA|TRBV28|12|TRBJ2-1
CASRREEVEQFF
TGTGCCAGCAGACGGGAGGAAGTTGAGCAGTTCTTC
>NA|NA|TRBV28|14|TRBJ2-3
CASSLRGGTDTQYF
TGTGCCAGCAGTTTAAGAGGGGGCACAGATACGCAGTATTTT
>NA|NA|TRBV6-1|13|TRBJ2-4
CASWELAKNIQYF
TGTGCCAGCTGGGAGCTAGCCAAAAACATTCAGTACTTC
>NA|NA|TRBV12-3/TRBV12-4|14|TRBJ2-2
CASRIRDDTGELFF
TGTGCCAGCAGGATCAGGGATGACACCGGGGAGCTGTTTTTT
>NA|NA|TRBV20-1|15|TRBJ2-5
CSARDRLRGQETQYF
TGCAGTGCTAGAGATCGCCTCCGCGGGCAAGAGACCCAGTACTTC
>NA|NA|TRBV7-2|12|TRBJ2-3
CASSFSGNTQYF
TGTGCCAGCAGCTTTAGTGGGAATACGCAGTATTTT
>TRBD1|NA|TRBV24-1|13|TRBJ1-1
CATSAGGGTEAFF
TGTGCCACCAGTGCAGGGGGGGGCACTGAAGCTTTCTTT
>NA|NA|TRBV20-1|14|TRBJ2-7
CSARRGAGDYEQYF
TGCAGTGCTAGGCGAGGGGCAGGGGACTACGAGCAGTACTTC
>NA|NA|TRBV2|13|TRBJ1-3
CASSEGYGNTIYF
TGTGCCAGCAGTGAAGGGTATGGAAACACCATATATTTT
>NA|NA|TRBV20-1|13|TRBJ2-5
CSARGLYQETQYF
TGCAGTGCTAGAGGTTTATACCAAGAGACCCAGTACTTC
>TRBD1|NA|TRBV6-7|19|TRBJ1-4
CATLRGQGQLGVTNEKLFF
TGTGCCACCCTAAGGGGACAGGGGCAACTGGGGGTAACTAATGAAAAACTGTTTTTT
>NA|NA|TRBV10-2|13|TRBJ1-6
CASSGRGDSPLHF
TGCGCCAGCAGTGGGAGGGGGGATTCACCCCTCCACTTT
>NA|NA|TRBV2|15|TRBJ2-2
CASSEGSANTGELFF
TGTGCCAGCAGTGAAGGGTCAGCTAACACCGGGGAGCTGTTTTTT
>TRBD1|few|TRBV2|14|TRBJ2-7
CASILTGGIHEQYF
TGTGCCAGCATTCTGACAGGGGGTATCCACGAGCAGTACTTC
>NA|few|TRBV20-1|13|TRBJ1-6
CSAPDSLNSPLHF
TGCAGTGCCCCGGACAGTCTAAATTCACCCCTCCACTTT
>NA|NA|TRBV7-9|13|TRBJ1-1
CASSLQMNTEAFF
TGTGCCAGCAGCTTGCAAATGAACACTGAAGCTTTCTTT
>NA|few|TRBV7-2|15|TRBJ2-2
CASSPWGRDTGELFF
TGTGCCAGCAGCCCCTGGGGGAGAGACACCGGGGAGCTGTTTTTT
>TRBD1|few|TRBV20-1|18|TRBJ1-5
CSARMRYRGQWGNQPQHF
TGCAGTGCCCGAATGAGGTACAGGGGGCAATGGGGCAATCAGCCCCAGCATTTT
>NA|few|TRBV30|12|TRBJ1-6
CAWSPSDSPLHF
TGTGCCTGGAGCCCCAGTGATTCACCCCTCCACTTT
>NA|few|TRBV27|11|TRBJ2-1
CASSLYNEQFF
TGTGCCAGCAGTTTATACAATGAGCAGTTCTTC
>NA|few|TRBV10-3|15|TRBJ2-5
CAIRGDRGTQETQYF
TGTGCCATCAGGGGCGACCGGGGGACCCAAGAGACCCAGTACTTC
>NA|NA|TRBV19|14|TRBJ2-4
CATRDNLAKNIQYF
TGTGCCACCAGGGACAACTTAGCCAAAAACATTCAGTACTTC
>NA|NA|TRBV2|14|TRBJ2-3
CASSELLSTDTQYF
TGTGCCAGCAGTGAACTTCTGAGCACAGATACGCAGTATTTT
>NA|once|TRBV11-3|12|TRBJ2-5
CASSAAASTQYF
TGTGCCAGCAGCGCAGCTGCAAGCACCCAGTACTTC
>NA|NA|TRBV6-5|16|TRBJ2-4
CASSYSFSRAKNIQYF
TGTGCCAGCAGTTACTCTTTTTCCAGGGCCAAAAACATTCAGTACTTC
>NA|NA|TRBV18|12|TRBJ1-5
CASSPAGQPQHF
TGTGCCAGCTCACCAGCGGGTCAGCCCCAGCATTTT
>NA|NA|TRBV12-3/TRBV12-4|14|TRBJ2-1
CASSFRTITNEQFF
TGTGCCAGCAGTTTTCGGACTATCACAAATGAGCAGTTCTTC
>NA|NA|TRBV20-1|14|TRBJ2-5
CSASGSLGQETQYF
TGCAGTGCCAGCGGCAGTTTAGGGCAAGAGACCCAGTACTTC
>NA|NA|TRBV6-1|13|TRBJ2-7
CASRWRGQVEQYF
TGTGCCAGCCGATGGCGGGGGCAGGTCGAGCAGTACTTC
>TRBD2|large|TRBV27|16|TRBJ2-3
CASSGLAGGSLNTQYF
TGTGCCAGCAGTGGCCTAGCGGGAGGATCGTTAAATACGCAGTATTTT
>TRBD2|NA|TRBV6-1|16|TRBJ2-1
CASTRTSGSYPNEQFF
TGTGCCAGCACACGGACTAGCGGGAGCTACCCTAATGAGCAGTTCTTC
>NA|NA|TRBV18|15|TRBJ2-5
CASSRASGGYGTQYF
TGTGCCAGCTCACGCGCAAGCGGTGGGTATGGGACCCAGTACTTC
>NA|few|TRBV10-3|13|TRBJ1-2
CAISTEGVVGYTF
TGTGCCATCAGCACAGAGGGGGTGGTTGGCTACACCTTC
>NA|NA|TRBV7-2|15|TRBJ1-3
CASSRQAISGNTIYF
TGTGCCAGCAGCCGACAGGCTATCTCTGGAAACACCATATATTTT
>NA|NA|TRBV12-3/TRBV12-4|13|TRBJ2-7
CASSLVGAREQYF
TGTGCCAGCAGTTTAGTGGGGGCAAGGGAGCAGTACTTC
>NA|NA|TRBV12-3/TRBV12-4|13|TRBJ2-5
CASSFSEEETQYF
TGTGCCAGCAGTTTCTCAGAGGAGGAGACCCAGTACTTC
>NA|once|TRBV9|12|TRBJ2-7
CASSNRDYEQYF
TGTGCCAGCAGCAACCGGGACTACGAGCAGTACTTC
>TRBD1|once|TRBV30|16|TRBJ1-2
CAWSAKSGTGPYGYTF
TGTGCCTGGAGTGCAAAATCCGGGACAGGCCCCTATGGCTACACCTTC
>NA|NA|TRBV6-5|17|TRBJ1-6
CASSYSSAGPYNSPLHF
TGTGCCAGCAGTTACTCCTCGGCAGGGCCGTATAATTCACCCCTCCACTTT
>TRBD1|NA|TRBV2|15|TRBJ2-2
CASSERTGNTGELFF
TGTGCCAGCAGTGAGAGGACAGGGAACACCGGGGAGCTGTTTTTT
>NA|NA|TRBV10-1|15|TRBJ2-2
CASSDQTANTGELFF
TGCGCCAGCAGTGATCAGACCGCTAACACCGGGGAGCTGTTTTTT
>TRBD1|NA|TRBV5-1|15|TRBJ1-2
CASSLDSGQDYGYTF
TGCGCCAGCAGCTTGGATTCTGGACAGGACTATGGCTACACCTTC
>TRBD1|NA|TRBV7-7|14|TRBJ2-5
CASSQDRGAQTQYF
TGTGCTAGCAGCCAGGACAGGGGCGCGCAGACCCAGTACTTC
>TRBD2|NA|TRBV7-9|17|TRBJ2-3
CASSFGIGLAAADTQYF
TGTGCCAGCAGCTTTGGGATAGGACTAGCGGCGGCAGATACGCAGTATTTT
>TRBD2|NA|TRBV27|17|TRBJ2-3
CASSFVRREEGTHTQYF
TGTGCCAGCAGTTTTGTTAGGCGGGAGGAAGGCACGCATACGCAGTATTTT
>NA|NA|TRBV12-3/TRBV12-4|15|TRBJ2-5
CASSLGGSGQETQYF
TGTGCCAGCAGTTTAGGGGGGAGTGGTCAAGAGACCCAGTACTTC
>NA|few|TRBV19|14|TRBJ1-6
CASSSDGANSPLHF
TGTGCCAGTTCATCCGACGGCGCAAATTCACCCCTCCACTTT
>TRBD1|NA|TRBV5-1|14|TRBJ2-7
CASSLGQGAYEQYF
TGCGCCAGCAGCTTAGGACAGGGGGCTTACGAGCAGTACTTC
>TRBD2|NA|TRBV24-1|17|TRBJ2-3
CATSDPASGRAVDTQYF
TGTGCCACCAGTGACCCAGCTAGCGGGAGGGCCGTAGATACGCAGTATTTT